The rows below give T cell receptor beta chains drawn from one sample of a study of CD8 T cells in Susac syndrome. TCRdb ran MiXCR on the immunoSEQ multiplex PCR reads and lists one entry per CDR3 protein. The sample records around 190,000 distinct CDR3 sequences, around 94% being singletons. Sequencing used CD4+ T cells from PBMCs. The receptor set was obtained from a human donor with Susac syndrome. CDR3s include the opening cysteine and the closing phenylalanine or tryptophan. A D gene is named only where the DNA matches it firmly. Clone sizes are given selectively: once, few, many, or a class where the clone is expanded.

- TRBJ1-1 TRBV19 - CAGKPDPGETEAFF TGTGCCGGGAAGCCGGATCCAGGTGAGACTGAAGCTTTCTTT
- TRBJ1-1 TRBV6-6 - CASSSMIQGSTEAFF TGTGCCAGCAGTTCAATGATACAGGGTTCCACTGAAGCTTTCTTT
TRBD2 TRBJ2-1 TRBV12-5 - CASGHSGAGQFF TGTGCTAGTGGCCATAGCGGGGCTGGGCAGTTCTTC
TRBD1 TRBJ2-1 TRBV12-3/TRBV12-4 - CASSITGTGANEQFF TGTGCCAGCAGTATAACCGGGACAGGGGCCAATGAGCAGTTCTTC
TRBD1 TRBJ2-1 TRBV4-3 - CASSQTGTGGWNEQFF TGCGCCAGCAGCCAAACCGGGACAGGAGGATGGAATGAGCAGTTCTTC
- TRBJ2-5 TRBV9 once CASSARQAQETQYF TGTGCCAGCAGCGCCCGACAGGCTCAAGAGACCCAGTACTTC
TRBD1 TRBJ1-1 TRBV11-2 once CASSLWTGGYPTEAFF TGTGCCAGCAGCTTATGGACAGGGGGCTATCCCACTGAAGCTTTCTTT
- TRBJ1-1 TRBV20-1 - CSAPLGEVAFF TGCAGTGCCCCTCTAGGAGAAGTGGCTTTCTTT
- TRBJ1-2 TRBV7-3 - CASSSPGREGGYTF TGTGCCAGCAGCTCTCCTGGCAGGGAAGGTGGCTACACCTTC
- TRBJ2-1 TRBV14 - CASSPGGTYNEQFF TGTGCCAGCAGCCCCGGGGGGACATACAATGAGCAGTTCTTC
- TRBJ2-6 TRBV27 once CASSSLGANVLTF TGTGCCAGCAGTTCCCTCGGGGCCAACGTCCTGACTTTC
- TRBJ2-7 TRBV4-3 - CASSQDWGYEQYF TGCGCCAGCAGCCAAGATTGGGGGTACGAGCAGTACTTC
- TRBJ1-1 TRBV18 - CASSPLGSSTEAFF TGTGCCAGCTCACCACTAGGGAGTAGCACTGAAGCTTTCTTT
- TRBJ2-1 TRBV12-3/TRBV12-4 - CASTDSYNEQFF TGTGCCAGCACCGACTCTTACAATGAGCAGTTCTTC
- TRBJ2-5 TRBV7-9 - CASSLPVETQYF TGTGCCAGCAGCTTACCAGTTGAGACCCAGTACTTC
TRBD1 TRBJ1-5 TRBV5-1 once CASSTGTEHNQPQHF TGCGCCAGCAGCACGGGGACAGAACACAATCAGCCCCAGCATTTT
- TRBJ1-5 TRBV20-1 - CSASSPGSGLGQPQHF TGCAGTGCTAGTAGTCCAGGGAGTGGGCTTGGTCAGCCCCAGCATTTT
TRBD2 TRBJ2-2 TRBV6-1 - CASRALAETIPNTGELFF TGTGCCAGCAGGGCTCTAGCGGAGACCATCCCGAACACCGGGGAGCTGTTTTTT
TRBD2 TRBJ2-1 TRBV7-2 - CASSSPPGGPVF TGTGCCAGCAGCTCTCCCCCGGGGGGGCCGGTCTTC
- TRBJ1-6 TRBV12-3/TRBV12-4 - CASSLRQAPISPLHF TGTGCCAGCAGTTTGAGGCAGGCTCCCATATCACCCCTCCACTTT
TRBD1 TRBJ1-1 TRBV15 - CATSRDGTGEWNTEAFF TGTGCCACCAGCAGAGATGGAACAGGGGAATGGAACACTGAAGCTTTCTTT
- TRBJ1-6 TRBV18 - CASSPTGRENSPLHF TGTGCCAGCTCACCAACGGGCAGGGAAAATTCACCCCTCCACTTT
- TRBJ1-2 TRBV5-4 - CASSFPLQGYDGYTF TGTGCCAGCAGCTTCCCCCTCCAAGGGTATGATGGCTACACCTTC